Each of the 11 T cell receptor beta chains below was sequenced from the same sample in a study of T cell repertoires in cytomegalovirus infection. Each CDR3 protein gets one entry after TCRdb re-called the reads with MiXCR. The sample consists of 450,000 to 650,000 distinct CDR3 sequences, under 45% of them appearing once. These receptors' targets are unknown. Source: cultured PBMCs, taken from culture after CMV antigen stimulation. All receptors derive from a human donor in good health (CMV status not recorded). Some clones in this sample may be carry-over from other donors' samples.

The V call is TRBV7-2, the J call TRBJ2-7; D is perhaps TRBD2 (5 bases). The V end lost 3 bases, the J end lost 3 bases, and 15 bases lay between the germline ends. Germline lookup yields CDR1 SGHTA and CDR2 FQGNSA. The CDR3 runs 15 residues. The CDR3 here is CASSFREGVLYEQYF. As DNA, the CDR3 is TGTGCCAGCAGCTTTCGAGAGGGAGTTCTCTACGAGCAGTACTTC.

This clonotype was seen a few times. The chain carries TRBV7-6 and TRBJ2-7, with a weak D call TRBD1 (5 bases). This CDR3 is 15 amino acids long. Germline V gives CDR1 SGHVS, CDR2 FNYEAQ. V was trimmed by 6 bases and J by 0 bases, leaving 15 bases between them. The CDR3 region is CASSTTGPYSYEQYF. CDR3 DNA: TGTGCCAGCAGTACCACAGGCCCCTACTCCTACGAGCAGTACTTC. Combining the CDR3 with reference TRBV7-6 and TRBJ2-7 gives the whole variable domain GAGVSQSPRYKVTKRGQDVALRCDPISGHVSLYWYRQALGQGPEFLTYFNYEAQQDKSGLPNDRFSAERPEGSISTLTIQRTEQRDSAMYRCASSTTGPYSYEQYFGPGTRLTVT.

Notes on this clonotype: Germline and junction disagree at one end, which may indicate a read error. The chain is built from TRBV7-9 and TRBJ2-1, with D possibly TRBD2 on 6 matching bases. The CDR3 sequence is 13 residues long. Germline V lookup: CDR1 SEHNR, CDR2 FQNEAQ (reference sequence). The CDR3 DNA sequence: TGTGCCAGCAGCTCCCCCGGGACTCTTAGCAGGATCTTC. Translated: CASSSPGTLSRIF.

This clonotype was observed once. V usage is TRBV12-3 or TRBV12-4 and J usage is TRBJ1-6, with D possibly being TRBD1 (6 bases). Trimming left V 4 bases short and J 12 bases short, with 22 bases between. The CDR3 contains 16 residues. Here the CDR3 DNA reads TGTGCCAGCAGTTCGAGGGGAGGGGGGTACCCTCGACCCCTCCACTTT. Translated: CASSSRGGGYPRPLHF.

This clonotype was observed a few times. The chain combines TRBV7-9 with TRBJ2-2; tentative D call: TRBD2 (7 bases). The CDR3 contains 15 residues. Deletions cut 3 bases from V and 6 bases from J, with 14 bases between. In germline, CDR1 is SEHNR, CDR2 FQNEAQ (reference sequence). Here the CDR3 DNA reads TGTGCCAGCAGCTTCGGGGGGCCTCGGGCCGGGGAGCTGTTTTTT. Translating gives CASSFGGPRAGELFF.

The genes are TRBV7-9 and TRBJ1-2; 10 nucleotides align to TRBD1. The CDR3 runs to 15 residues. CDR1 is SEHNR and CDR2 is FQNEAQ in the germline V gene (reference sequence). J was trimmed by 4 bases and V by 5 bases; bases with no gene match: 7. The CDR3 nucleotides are TGTGCCAGCAGCCCGATGACAGGGGGCAGCTATGGCTACACCTTC. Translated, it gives CASSPMTGGSYGYTF.

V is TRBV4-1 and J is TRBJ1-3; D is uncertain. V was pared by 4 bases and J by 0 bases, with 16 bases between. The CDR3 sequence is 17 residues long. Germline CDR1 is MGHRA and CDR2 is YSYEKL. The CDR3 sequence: CASSPLSRRSSGNTIYF. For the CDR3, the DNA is TGCGCCAGCAGCCCATTGTCCCGGAGAAGCTCTGGAAACACCATATATTTT.

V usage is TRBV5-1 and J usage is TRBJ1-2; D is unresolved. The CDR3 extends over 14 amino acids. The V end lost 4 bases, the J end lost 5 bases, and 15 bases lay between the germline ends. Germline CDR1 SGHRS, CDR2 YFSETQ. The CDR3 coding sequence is TGCGCCAGCAGCCCCAGCGGGGTTCCTTATGGCTACACCTTC. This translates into CASSPSGVPYGYTF. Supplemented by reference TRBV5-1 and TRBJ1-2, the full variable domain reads KAGVTQTPRYLIKTRGQQVTLSCSPISGHRSVSWYQQTPGQGLQFLFEYFSETQRNKGNFPGRFSGRQFSNSRSEMNVSTLELGDSALYLCASSPSGVPYGYTFGSGTRLTVV.

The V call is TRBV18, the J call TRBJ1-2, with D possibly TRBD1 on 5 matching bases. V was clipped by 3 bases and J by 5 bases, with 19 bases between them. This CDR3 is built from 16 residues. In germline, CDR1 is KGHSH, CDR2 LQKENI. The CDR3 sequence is CASSPSIDSFAYGYTF. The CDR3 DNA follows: TGTGCCAGCTCACCCTCCATCGACAGTTTTGCATATGGCTACACCTTC.

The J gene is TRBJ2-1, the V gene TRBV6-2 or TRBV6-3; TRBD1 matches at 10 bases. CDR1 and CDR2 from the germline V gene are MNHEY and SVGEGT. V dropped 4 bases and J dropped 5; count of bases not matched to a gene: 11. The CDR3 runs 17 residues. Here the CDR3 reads CASSSKRPGQGNNEQFF. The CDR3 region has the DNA TGTGCCAGCAGTTCCAAACGTCCGGGACAGGGGAACAATGAGCAGTTCTTC.

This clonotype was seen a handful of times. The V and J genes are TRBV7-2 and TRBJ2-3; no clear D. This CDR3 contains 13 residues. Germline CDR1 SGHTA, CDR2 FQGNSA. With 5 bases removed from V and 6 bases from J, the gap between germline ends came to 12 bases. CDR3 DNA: TGTGCCAGCAGCCCTGGGATGAAGGATACGCAGTATTTT. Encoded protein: CASSPGMKDTQYF.